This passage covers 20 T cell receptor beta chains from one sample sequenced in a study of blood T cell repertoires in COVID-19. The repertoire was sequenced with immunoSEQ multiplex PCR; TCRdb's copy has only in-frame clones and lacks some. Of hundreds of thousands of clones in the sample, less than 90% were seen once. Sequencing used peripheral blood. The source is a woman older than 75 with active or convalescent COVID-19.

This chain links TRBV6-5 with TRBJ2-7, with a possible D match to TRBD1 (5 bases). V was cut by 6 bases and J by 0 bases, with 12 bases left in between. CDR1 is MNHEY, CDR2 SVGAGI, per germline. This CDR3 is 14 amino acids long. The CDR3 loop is CASSRTPSSYEQYF. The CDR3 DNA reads TGTGCCAGCAGCCGGACACCGAGCTCCTACGAGCAGTACTTC.

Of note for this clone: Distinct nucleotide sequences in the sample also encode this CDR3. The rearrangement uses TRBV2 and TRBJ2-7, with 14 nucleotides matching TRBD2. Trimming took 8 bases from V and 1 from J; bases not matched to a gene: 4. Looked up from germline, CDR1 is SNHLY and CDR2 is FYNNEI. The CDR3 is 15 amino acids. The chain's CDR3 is CASSGLAGVSYEQYF. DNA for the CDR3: TGTGCCAGCTCGGGACTAGCGGGGGTTTCCTACGAGCAGTACTTC.

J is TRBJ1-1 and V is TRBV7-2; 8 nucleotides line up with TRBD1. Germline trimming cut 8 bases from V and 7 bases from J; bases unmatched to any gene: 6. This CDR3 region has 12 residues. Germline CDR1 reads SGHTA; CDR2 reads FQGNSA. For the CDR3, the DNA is TGTGCCAGCGGACAGGGAGTAGGTGAAGCTTTCTTT. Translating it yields CASGQGVGEAFF.

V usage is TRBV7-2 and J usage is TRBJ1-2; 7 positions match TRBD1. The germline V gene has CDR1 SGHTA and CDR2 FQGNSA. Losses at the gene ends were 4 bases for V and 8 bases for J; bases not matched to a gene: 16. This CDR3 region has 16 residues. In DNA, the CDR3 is TGTGCCAGCAGCTCGCCCTCGGGACAGTTCCAGCCCGGCTACACCTTC. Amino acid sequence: CASSSPSGQFQPGYTF.

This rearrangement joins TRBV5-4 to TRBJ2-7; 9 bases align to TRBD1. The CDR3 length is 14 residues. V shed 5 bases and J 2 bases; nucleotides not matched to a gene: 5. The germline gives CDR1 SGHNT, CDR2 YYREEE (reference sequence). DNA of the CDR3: TGTGCCAGCAGTCGACAGGGGGGTCCCTACGAGCAGTACTTC. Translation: CASSRQGGPYEQYF.

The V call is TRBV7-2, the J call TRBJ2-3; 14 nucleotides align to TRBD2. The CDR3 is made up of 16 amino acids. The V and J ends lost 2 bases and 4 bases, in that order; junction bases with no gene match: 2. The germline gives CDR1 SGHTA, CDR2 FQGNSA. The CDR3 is CASSLSTSGGADTQYF. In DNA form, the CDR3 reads TGTGCCAGCAGCTTATCGACTAGCGGGGGGGCAGATACGCAGTATTTT.

Written as DNA, the CDR3 is TGCGCCAGCAGCTCCCGGACTAGCGGGGTGACAGATACGCAGTATTTT. Its translation is CASSSRTSGVTDTQYF. The chain links TRBV5-1 to TRBJ2-3; TRBD2 matches 12 bases. V was clipped by 3 bases and J by 3 bases; unmatched bases: 5. Looked up from germline, CDR1 is SGHRS and CDR2 is YFSETQ. The CDR3 is made up of 16 amino acids.

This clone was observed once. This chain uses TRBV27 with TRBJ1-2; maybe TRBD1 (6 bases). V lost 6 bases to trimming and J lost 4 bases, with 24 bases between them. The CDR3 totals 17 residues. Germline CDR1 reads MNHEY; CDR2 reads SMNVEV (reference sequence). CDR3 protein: CASSSILRGPVGYGYTF. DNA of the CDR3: TGTGCCAGCAGCTCTATTCTCAGGGGCCCTGTCGGCTATGGCTACACCTTC.

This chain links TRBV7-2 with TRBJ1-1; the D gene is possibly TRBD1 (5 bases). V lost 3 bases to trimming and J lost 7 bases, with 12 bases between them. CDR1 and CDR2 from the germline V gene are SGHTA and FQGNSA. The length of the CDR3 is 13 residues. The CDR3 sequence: CASSFRRGDEAFF. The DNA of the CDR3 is TGTGCCAGCAGCTTCAGGAGGGGAGATGAAGCTTTCTTT.

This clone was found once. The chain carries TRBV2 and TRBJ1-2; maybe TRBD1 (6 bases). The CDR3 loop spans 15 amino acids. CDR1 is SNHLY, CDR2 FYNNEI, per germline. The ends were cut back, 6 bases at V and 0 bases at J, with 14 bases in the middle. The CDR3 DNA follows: TGTGCCAGCAGCACTGGACAGAGAACTAACTATGGCTACACCTTC. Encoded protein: CASSTGQRTNYGYTF.

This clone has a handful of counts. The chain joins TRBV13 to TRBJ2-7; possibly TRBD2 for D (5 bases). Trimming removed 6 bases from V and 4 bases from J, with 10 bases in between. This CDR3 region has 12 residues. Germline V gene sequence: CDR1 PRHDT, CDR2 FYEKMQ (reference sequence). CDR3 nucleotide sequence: TGTGCCAGCAGTTCCCGACTATACGAGCAGTACTTC. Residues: CASSSRLYEQYF. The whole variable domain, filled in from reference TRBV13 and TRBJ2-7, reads AAGVIQSPRHLIKEKRETATLKCYPIPRHDTVYWYQQGPGQDPQFLISFYEKMQSDKGSIPDRFSAQQFSDYHSELNMSSLELGDSALYFCASSSRLYEQYFGPGTRLTVT.

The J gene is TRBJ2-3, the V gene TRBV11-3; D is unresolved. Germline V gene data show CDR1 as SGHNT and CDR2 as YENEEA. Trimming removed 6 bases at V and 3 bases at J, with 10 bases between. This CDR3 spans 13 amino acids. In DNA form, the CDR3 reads TGTGCCAGCAGTCTTGCAGAAACAGATACGCAGTATTTT. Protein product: CASSLAETDTQYF.

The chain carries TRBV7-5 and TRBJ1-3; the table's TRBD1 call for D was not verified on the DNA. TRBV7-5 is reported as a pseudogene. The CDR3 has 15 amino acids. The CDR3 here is CARSLRGGGGNTIYF. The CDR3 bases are TGTGCCAGAAGCTTAAGAGGGGGCGGCGGAAACACCATATATTTT.

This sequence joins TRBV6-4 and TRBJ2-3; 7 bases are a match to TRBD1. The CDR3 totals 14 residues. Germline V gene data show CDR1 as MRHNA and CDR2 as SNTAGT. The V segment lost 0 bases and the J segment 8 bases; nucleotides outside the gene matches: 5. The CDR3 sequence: CASSDSRGYGTQYF. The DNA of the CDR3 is TGTGCCAGCAGTGACTCCAGGGGGTACGGTACGCAGTATTTT.

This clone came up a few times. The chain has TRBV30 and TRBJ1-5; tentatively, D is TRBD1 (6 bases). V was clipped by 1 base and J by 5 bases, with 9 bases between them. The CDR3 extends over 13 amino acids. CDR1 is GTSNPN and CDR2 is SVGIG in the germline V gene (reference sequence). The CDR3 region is CAWSDSGDQPQHF. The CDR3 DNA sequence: TGTGCCTGGAGTGATTCAGGGGATCAGCCCCAGCATTTT. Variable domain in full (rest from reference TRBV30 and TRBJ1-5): SQTIHQWPATLVQPVGSPLSLECTVEGTSNPNLYWYRQAAGRGLQLLFYSVGIGQISSEVPQNLSASRPQDRQFILSSKKLLLSDSGFYLCAWSDSGDQPQHFGDGTRLSIL.

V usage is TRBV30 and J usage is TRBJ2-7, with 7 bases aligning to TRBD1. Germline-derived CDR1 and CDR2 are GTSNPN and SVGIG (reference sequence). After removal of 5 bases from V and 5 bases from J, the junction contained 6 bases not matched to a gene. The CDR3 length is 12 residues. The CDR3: CAWGRGSNEQYF. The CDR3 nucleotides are TGTGCCTGGGGCAGGGGGTCTAACGAGCAGTACTTC.

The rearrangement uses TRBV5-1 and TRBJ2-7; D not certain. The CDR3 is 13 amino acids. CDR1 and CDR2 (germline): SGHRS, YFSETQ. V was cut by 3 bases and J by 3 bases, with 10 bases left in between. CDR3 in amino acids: CASSSSGDYEQYF. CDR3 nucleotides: TGCGCCAGCAGCTCCTCTGGAGACTACGAGCAGTACTTC.

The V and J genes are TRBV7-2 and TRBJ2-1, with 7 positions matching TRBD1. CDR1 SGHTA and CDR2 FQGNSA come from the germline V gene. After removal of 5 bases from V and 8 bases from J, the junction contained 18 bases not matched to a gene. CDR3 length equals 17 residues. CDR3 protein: CASSTGVGGPPVDEQFF. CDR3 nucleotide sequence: TGTGCCAGCAGCACTGGGGTAGGGGGCCCCCCTGTCGATGAGCAGTTCTTC.

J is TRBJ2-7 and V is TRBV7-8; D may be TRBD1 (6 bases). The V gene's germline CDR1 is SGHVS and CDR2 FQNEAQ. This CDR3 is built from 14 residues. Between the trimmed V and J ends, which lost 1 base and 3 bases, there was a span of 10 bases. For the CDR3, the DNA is TGTGCCAGCAGCTTAGACAGGGAGATCTACGAGCAGTACTTC. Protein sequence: CASSLDREIYEQYF.

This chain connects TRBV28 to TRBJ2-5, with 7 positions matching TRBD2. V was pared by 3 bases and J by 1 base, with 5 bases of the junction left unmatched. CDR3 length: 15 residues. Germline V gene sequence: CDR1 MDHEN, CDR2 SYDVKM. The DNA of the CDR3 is TGTGCCAGCAGTTTTGCGGGGGACCCCCAAGAGACCCAGTACTTC. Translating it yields CASSFAGDPQETQYF.